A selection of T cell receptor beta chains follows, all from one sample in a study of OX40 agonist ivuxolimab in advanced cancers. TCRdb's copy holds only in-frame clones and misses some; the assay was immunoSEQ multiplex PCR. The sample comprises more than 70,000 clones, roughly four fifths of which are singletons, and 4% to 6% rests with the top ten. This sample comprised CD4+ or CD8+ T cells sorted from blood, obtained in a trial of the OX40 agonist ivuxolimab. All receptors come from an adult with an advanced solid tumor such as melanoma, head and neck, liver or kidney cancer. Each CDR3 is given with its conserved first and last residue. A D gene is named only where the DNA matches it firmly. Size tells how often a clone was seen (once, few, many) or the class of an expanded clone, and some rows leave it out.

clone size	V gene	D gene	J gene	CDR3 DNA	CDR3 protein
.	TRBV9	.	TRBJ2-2	TGTGCCAGCAGCCCCAGGGCGGAATCCGCGAACACCGGGGAGCTGTTTTTT	CASSPRAESANTGELFF
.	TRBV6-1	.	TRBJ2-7	TGTGCCAGCAGGAGGGCAGAGCACTCCTACGAGCAGTACTTC	CASRRAEHSYEQYF
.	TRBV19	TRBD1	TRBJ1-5	TGTGCCAGTAGGTCCTGGGACAGGGATAATCAGCCCCAGCATTTT	CASRSWDRDNQPQHF
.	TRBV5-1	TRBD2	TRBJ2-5	TGCGCCAGCAGCTTGGCGACTAGCGGGGGAGAGACCCAGTACTTC	CASSLATSGGETQYF
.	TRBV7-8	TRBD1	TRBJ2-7	TGTGCCAGCAGCTTAGTCCTCAGGGGGCCCCACGAGCAGTACTTC	CASSLVLRGPHEQYF
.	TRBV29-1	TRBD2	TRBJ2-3	TGCAGCGCCAACCCACTAGCGGGGGCCACAGATACGCAGTATTTT	CSANPLAGATDTQYF
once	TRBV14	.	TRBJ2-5	TGTGCCAGCAGCCAAGAAGTCAGAGGGGCAGAGACCCAGTACTTC	CASSQEVRGAETQYF
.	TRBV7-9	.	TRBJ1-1	TGTGCCAGCAGAAAAAATAGGGACACTGAAGCTTTCTTT	CASRKNRDTEAFF
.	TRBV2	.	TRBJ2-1	TGTGCCAGCGGGGATATTGCTGAGCAGTTCTTC	CASGDIAEQFF
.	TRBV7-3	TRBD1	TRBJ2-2	TGTGCCAGCAGCTTAAATCAAGGGGGCGGCGGGGAGCTGTTTTTT	CASSLNQGGGGELFF
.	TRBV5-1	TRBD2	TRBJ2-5	TGCGCCAGCAGCCTAGCGGGCCAACTGGGGGACCAGTACTTC	CASSLAGQLGDQYF
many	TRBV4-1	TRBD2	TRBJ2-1	TGCGCCAGCAGCCAGGGACTAGCGGGGGCCAATGAGCAGTTCTTC	CASSQGLAGANEQFF
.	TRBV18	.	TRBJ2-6	TGTGCCAGCTCACCGGGGCCCAGGCTGGTCCCTGGGGCCAACGTCCTGACTTTC	CASSPGPRLVPGANVLTF
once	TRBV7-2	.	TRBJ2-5	TGTGCCAGCAGGCCAGGGTGGCAAGAGACCCAGTACTTC	CASRPGWQETQYF
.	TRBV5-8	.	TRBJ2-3	TGTGCCAGCAGCAGCCCCCGGAGGGCCGATACGCAGTATTTT	CASSSPRRADTQYF
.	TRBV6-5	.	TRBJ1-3	TGTGCCAGCTCAATATCGGGCGCTACTGGAAACACCATATATTTT	CASSISGATGNTIYF
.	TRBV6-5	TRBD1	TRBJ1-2	TGTGCCAGCAGACGGGACAGGGGGAGCTATGGCTACACCTTC	CASRRDRGSYGYTF
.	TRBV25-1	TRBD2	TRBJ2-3	TGTGCCAGCAGTGAATCCATACTAGCGGGAGGGACAGATACGCAGTATTTT	CASSESILAGGTDTQYF
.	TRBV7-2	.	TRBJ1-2	TGTGCCAGCAGCTTAGAAGGGCCAGGGATTGCTGGCTACACCTTC	CASSLEGPGIAGYTF
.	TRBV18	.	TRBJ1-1	TGTGCCAGCTCACCACCGGTCCTCCTGAACACTGAAGCTTTCTTT	CASSPPVLLNTEAFF
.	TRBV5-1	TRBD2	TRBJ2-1	TGCGCCAGCAGCTTCCTAGCGGGCAACAATGAGCAGTTCTTC	CASSFLAGNNEQFF
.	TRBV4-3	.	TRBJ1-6	TGCGCCAGCAGCCAAGACAGTCGACAGTCACCCCTCCACTTT	CASSQDSRQSPLHF
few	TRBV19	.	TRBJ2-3	TGTGCCAGTAGTATAGATCTAAGGGGACGGAGCACAGATACGCAGTATTTT	CASSIDLRGRSTDTQYF
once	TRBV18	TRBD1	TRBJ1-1	TGTGCCAGCTCACCACGGACAGGGACAGCAATCCAATCACCGAACACTGAAGCTTTCTTT	CASSPRTGTAIQSPNTEAFF
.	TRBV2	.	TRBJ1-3	TGTGCCAGCGTTAGGGGTAACTCTGGAAACACCATATATTTT	CASVRGNSGNTIYF
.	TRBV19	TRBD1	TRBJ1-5	TGTGCCAGTAGTAGTGGGGGACAGGGGATTCATCAGCCCCAGCATTTT	CASSSGGQGIHQPQHF
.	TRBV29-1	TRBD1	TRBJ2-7	TGCAGCGTTGAGAGTAGGAGGGACAGGGTAGACGAGCAGTACTTC	CSVESRRDRVDEQYF
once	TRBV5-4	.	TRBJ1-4	TGTGCCAGCAAGAAGCACGGTGGCAATGAAAAACTGTTTTTT	CASKKHGGNEKLFF
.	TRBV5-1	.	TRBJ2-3	TGCGCCAGCAGCTTGTTCGGGTATCCAGATACGCAGTATTTT	CASSLFGYPDTQYF
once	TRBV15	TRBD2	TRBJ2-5	TGTGCCACCAGCAGGGGAGGGTGGCGGAACCAAGAGACCCAGTACTTC	CATSRGGWRNQETQYF
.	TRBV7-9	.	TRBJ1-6	TGTGCCAGCAGCTTATCAGGCTCACCCCTCCACTTT	CASSLSGSPLHF
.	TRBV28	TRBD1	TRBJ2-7	TGTGCCAGCAGTTTAGGGACAGCACATTCCGGGCTCAGCCGTTACGTTTGGGACGAGCAGTACTTC	CASSLGTAHSGLSRYVWDEQYF
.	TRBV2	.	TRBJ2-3	TGTGCCAGCAGTGGCTCCACAGATACGCAGTATTTT	CASSGSTDTQYF
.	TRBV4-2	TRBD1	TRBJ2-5	TGTGCCAGCAGCCAGGCAGGGGGATGGCAAGAGACCCAGTACTTC	CASSQAGGWQETQYF
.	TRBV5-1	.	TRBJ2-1	TGCGCCAGCAGCCCGGGACCTTACAATGAGCAGTTCTTC	CASSPGPYNEQFF
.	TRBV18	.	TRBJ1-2	TGTGCCAGCTCACCTTCAGAACTCTATGGCTACACCTTC	CASSPSELYGYTF
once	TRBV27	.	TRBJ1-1	TGTGCCACGGACACGTTGGTCACTGAAGCTTTCTTT	CATDTLVTEAFF
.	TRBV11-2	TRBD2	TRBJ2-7	TGTGCCAGCAGCTTACTAGCGGGAATGGTGTACGAGCAGTACTTC	CASSLLAGMVYEQYF
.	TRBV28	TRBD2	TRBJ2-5	TGTGCCAGCACCCTCCGGACTAGCGGTGAAGAGACCCAGTACTTC	CASTLRTSGEETQYF
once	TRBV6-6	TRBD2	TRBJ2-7	TGTGCCAGCAGTTTATGGACTAGTCTTCTCTACGAGCAGTACTTC	CASSLWTSLLYEQYF
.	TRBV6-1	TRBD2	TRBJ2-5	TGTGCCAGCAGTGCTACTAGCGCCTGGGAGACCCAGTACTTC	CASSATSAWETQYF
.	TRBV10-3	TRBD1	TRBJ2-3	TGTGCCATCAGTGAATCAGGACAGGGTCGACGCACAGATACGCAGTATTTT	CAISESGQGRRTDTQYF
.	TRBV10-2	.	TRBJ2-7	TGCGCCAGCAGCCCTATGAGTGTAACCCACGAGCAGTACTTC	CASSPMSVTHEQYF
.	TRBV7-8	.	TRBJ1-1	TGTGCCAGCAGCCGCGCCCGGGACACTGAAGCTTTCTTT	CASSRARDTEAFF
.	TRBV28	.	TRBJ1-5	TGTGCCAGCAGTTTTCCAGGGTTGGGCAATCAGCCCCAGCATTTT	CASSFPGLGNQPQHF
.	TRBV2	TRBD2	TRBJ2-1	TGTGCCAGCAGTGGACTAGCCCTAAATGAGCAGTTCTTC	CASSGLALNEQFF
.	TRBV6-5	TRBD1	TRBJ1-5	TGTGCCAGCAGTAGACAGGGTGGTCAGCCCCAGCATTTT	CASSRQGGQPQHF
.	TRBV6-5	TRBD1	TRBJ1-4	TGTGCCAGCAGCAGGACAGGGGTTGAAAAACTGTTTTTT	CASSRTGVEKLFF
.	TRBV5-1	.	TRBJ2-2	TGCGCCAGCAGCCGCCCCCTTTCCAGGAGCCTCTCGAACACCGGGGAGCTGTTTTTT	CASSRPLSRSLSNTGELFF
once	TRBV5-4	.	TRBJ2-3	TGTGCCAGCAGCTTGAAGGGCACAGATACGCAGTATTTT	CASSLKGTDTQYF
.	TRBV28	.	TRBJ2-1	TGTGCCAGCAGTTTAAATTGGGGTGAGCAGTTCTTC	CASSLNWGEQFF
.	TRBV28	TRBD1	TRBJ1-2	TGTGCCAGCAGCCGGACAGGGTTTTCCTATGGCTACACCTTC	CASSRTGFSYGYTF
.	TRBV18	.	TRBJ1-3	TGTGCCAGCTCAATTTCCCAGGGAACCCACTCTGGAAACACCATATATTTT	CASSISQGTHSGNTIYF
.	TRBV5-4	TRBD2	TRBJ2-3	TGTGCCAGCAGCTTTAATGCGGGGGGGCCTTTCCGGAATACGCAGTATTTT	CASSFNAGGPFRNTQYF
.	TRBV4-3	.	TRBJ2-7	TGCGCCAGCAGCCCGACAGGTGGGGGGCAGTACTTC	CASSPTGGGQYF